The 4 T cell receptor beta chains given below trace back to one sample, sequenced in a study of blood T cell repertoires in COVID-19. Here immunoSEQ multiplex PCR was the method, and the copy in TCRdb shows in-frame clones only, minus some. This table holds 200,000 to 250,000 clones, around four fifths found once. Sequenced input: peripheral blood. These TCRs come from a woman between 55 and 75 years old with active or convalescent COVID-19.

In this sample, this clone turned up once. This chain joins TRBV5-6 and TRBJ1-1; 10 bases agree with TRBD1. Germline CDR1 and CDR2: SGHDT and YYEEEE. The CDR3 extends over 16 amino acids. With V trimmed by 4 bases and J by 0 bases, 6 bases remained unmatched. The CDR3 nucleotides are TGTGCCAGCAGCAGCGGGACAGGGGACATGAACACTGAAGCTTTCTTT. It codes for CASSSGTGDMNTEAFF.

CDR3 residues: CASSPFAGAYEQYV. The CDR3 DNA follows: TGTGCCAGTAGTCCCTTTGCGGGCGCCTACGAGCAGTACGTC. The chain recombines TRBV19 with TRBJ2-7; possibly TRBD2 for D (5 bases). The CDR3 has 14 residues. V was shortened by 5 bases and J by 2 bases, with 13 bases between the two germline ends. The V gene's germline CDR1 is LNHDA and CDR2 SQIVND (reference sequence).

CDR3 residues: CASQLSRTSGVSTDTQYF. CDR3 bases: TGTGCCAGCCAGTTAAGTAGGACTAGCGGGGTTAGCACAGATACGCAGTATTTT. The chain carries TRBV3-1 (or the pseudogene TRBV3-2) and TRBJ2-3, with 12 bases fitting TRBD2. Per the germline V gene, CDR1 is LGHDT and CDR2 is YNNKEL (reference sequence). V shed 8 bases and J 0 bases; nucleotides not matched to a gene: 12. The CDR3 runs to 18 residues.

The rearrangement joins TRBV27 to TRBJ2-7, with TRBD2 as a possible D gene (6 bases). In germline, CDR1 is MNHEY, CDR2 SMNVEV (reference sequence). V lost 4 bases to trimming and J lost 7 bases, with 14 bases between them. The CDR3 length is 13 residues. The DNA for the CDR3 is TGTGCCAGCAGTTGGCACACCGCGGGGGAGCAGTACGTC. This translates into CASSWHTAGEQYV.